These 16 T cell receptor beta chains were sequenced from one sample in a study of cytomegalovirus exposure and HLA in healthy donors. Only in-frame clones appear in the TCRdb table, and some are missing; sequencing was by immunoSEQ multiplex PCR. The data hold around 140,000 clones, with roughly 86% observed a single time. Sequencing input: PBMCs. These receptors all come from a man aged 18-30 years in good health and CMV-seropositive.

This sequence joins TRBV9 and TRBJ1-2; unclear D gene. V lost 5 bases, J lost 0 bases, and 17 bases lay in between. The CDR3 is 16 residues long. CDR1 is SGDLS, CDR2 YYNGEE, per germline. CDR3: CASREHLDRTNYGYTF. Here the CDR3 DNA reads TGTGCCAGCAGGGAGCACCTCGATCGAACTAACTATGGCTACACCTTC.

Notes on this clone: At one end the junction does not follow the germline gene, possibly because of a read error. This chain connects TRBV7-7 to TRBJ2-6; TRBD1 is a possible D gene (6 bases). The CDR3 is 17 amino acids. Germline CDR1 SSHAT, CDR2 FNYEAQ (reference sequence). CDR3 in amino acids: CASSPLQGTSGANVLTF. The CDR3 nucleotides are TGTGCTAGCAGCCCATTACAGGGAACCTCTGGGGCCAACGTCCTGACTTTC.

The chain combines TRBV4-1 with TRBJ2-7; D is perhaps TRBD1 (6 bases). Looked up from germline, CDR1 is MGHRA and CDR2 is YSYEKL. V was shortened by 4 bases and J by 1 base, with 17 bases between the two germline ends. The CDR3 totals 16 residues. The CDR3 is CASSPSTRGDSYEQYF. In DNA form, the CDR3 reads TGCGCCAGCAGCCCCAGCACCAGGGGCGATTCCTACGAGCAGTACTTC.

The rearrangement uses TRBV15 and TRBJ1-4, with 9 bases that match TRBD1. The ends lost 1 base at V and 5 bases at J; junction bases unmatched: 2. Germline CDR1 and CDR2: LNHNV and YYDKDF (reference sequence). The CDR3 spans 15 residues. CDR3 DNA sequence: TGTGCCACCAGCAGAGGAGGACAGGGGAATGAAAAACTGTTTTTT. This gives the protein CATSRGGQGNEKLFF.

This rearrangement joins TRBV6-6 to TRBJ2-1; D possibly corresponds to TRBD2 (7 bases). The CDR3 runs 15 residues. Trimming left V 7 bases short and J 7 bases short, with 20 bases between. Germline values: CDR1 MNHNY, CDR2 SVGAGI (reference sequence). The CDR3 nucleotides read TGTGCCAGCAACCCCCGACCGGGGGGCGATAATGAGCAGTTCTTC. It encodes CASNPRPGGDNEQFF.

The chain recombines TRBV5-6 with TRBJ1-2, with D perhaps matching TRBD1 (5 bases). Trimming took off 6 bases at V and 4 bases at J, with 13 bases between the two ends. Germline values: CDR1 SGHDT, CDR2 YYEEEE. CDR3 size: 13 residues. Written as DNA, the CDR3 is TGTGCCAGCAACCTAGACAGCTTCTATGGCTACACCTTC. This codes for CASNLDSFYGYTF.

The V call is TRBV7-2, the J call TRBJ2-5, with D unclear. Germline V gives CDR1 SGHTA, CDR2 FQGNSA. The CDR3 extends over 12 amino acids. V lost 1 base and J lost 7, with 7 bases in between. This CDR3 is CASSLDVGTQYF. The CDR3 DNA reads TGTGCCAGCAGCTTAGACGTCGGGACCCAGTACTTC.

This chain joins TRBV27 and TRBJ2-1; 9 nucleotides agree with TRBD2. The germline gives CDR1 MNHEY, CDR2 SMNVEV (reference sequence). The CDR3 spans 15 residues. J was trimmed by 5 bases and V by 3 bases; bases with no gene match: 5. As DNA, the CDR3 is TGTGCCAGCAGTTTTAGCGGGAGAGTCGACAATGAGCAGTTCTTC. The encoded protein is CASSFSGRVDNEQFF.

This clone was seen only a few times. The V gene is TRBV5-1, the J gene TRBJ1-1; D is uncertain. Germline assignment: CDR1 SGHRS and CDR2 YFSETQ. The CDR3 runs 12 residues. V was shortened by 5 bases and J by 4 bases, with 9 bases between the two germline ends. The CDR3, as DNA: TGCGCCAGCAGGTTCGACACCACTGAAGCTTTCTTT. Its protein product is CASRFDTTEAFF.

V usage is TRBV27 and J usage is TRBJ1-1, with D perhaps matching TRBD1 (5 bases). The CDR3 sequence is 13 residues long. V was trimmed by 0 bases and J by 6 bases, leaving 8 bases between them. Germline assignment: CDR1 MNHEY and CDR2 SMNVEV (reference sequence). For the CDR3, the DNA is TGTGCCAGCAGTTTATCGGGGCGCGCTGAAGCTTTCTTT. This encodes CASSLSGRAEAFF.

CDR3 amino acids: CASTGALYGYTF. DNA for the CDR3: TGTGCCAGCACTGGGGCCCTCTATGGCTACACCTTC. The gene calls are TRBV28 and TRBJ1-2; possibly TRBD1 for D (5 bases). The CDR3 runs to 12 residues. Trimming cost V 7 bases and J 4 bases, with 10 bases left between them. The V gene's germline CDR1 is MDHEN and CDR2 SYDVKM.

The chain combines TRBV19 with TRBJ1-2; 10 nucleotides line up with TRBD1. The CDR3 contains 18 residues. Trimming cost V 6 bases and J 4 bases; bases outside gene matches: 17. Per germline, CDR1 LNHDA and CDR2 SQIVND (reference sequence). CDR3 nucleotide sequence: TGTGCCAGTAGGCATTCCCCTGTGGGACAGGGGCTCGCCTATGGCTACACCTTC. Encoded protein: CASRHSPVGQGLAYGYTF.

The CDR3 DNA reads TGCGCCAGCAGCCGGCAGGGTTTGGAAGAAAAACTGTTTTTT. This gives the protein CASSRQGLEEKLFF. The chain carries TRBV5-1 and TRBJ1-4; possible D gene TRBD1, 5 bases. The CDR3 is 14 residues long. The germline gives CDR1 SGHRS, CDR2 YFSETQ. Deletions cut 4 bases from V and 8 bases from J, with 15 bases between.

Only a few counts were recorded for this clone. This sequence joins TRBV6-5 and TRBJ1-2; D perhaps matches TRBD1 (6 bases). Trimming cost V 2 bases and J 0 bases, with 10 bases left between them. CDR1 is MNHEY, CDR2 SVGAGI, per germline. CDR3 size: 15 residues. For the CDR3, the DNA is TGTGCCAGCAGTTACACAGGGACCCCTAACTATGGCTACACCTTC. Its translation is CASSYTGTPNYGYTF.

The rearrangement links TRBV5-4 to TRBJ1-4; D uncertain. The CDR3 contains 14 residues. Germline assignment: CDR1 SGHNT and CDR2 YYREEE (reference sequence). Trimming shortened V by 4 bases and J by 5 bases, and 12 bases separated the two germline ends. CDR3 amino acids: CASSVNGENEKLFF. The CDR3 DNA is TGTGCCAGCAGCGTAAACGGAGAAAATGAAAAACTGTTTTTT.

This rearrangement joins TRBV27 to TRBJ1-1, with 7 nucleotides matching TRBD1. Germline V lookup: CDR1 MNHEY, CDR2 SMNVEV (reference sequence). V lost 4 bases to trimming and J lost 0 bases; unmatched junction nucleotides: 5. This CDR3 is built from 15 residues. CDR3 in amino acids: CASSYSGQLNTEAFF. The CDR3 region has the DNA TGTGCCAGCAGTTATTCGGGACAGTTGAACACTGAAGCTTTCTTT.